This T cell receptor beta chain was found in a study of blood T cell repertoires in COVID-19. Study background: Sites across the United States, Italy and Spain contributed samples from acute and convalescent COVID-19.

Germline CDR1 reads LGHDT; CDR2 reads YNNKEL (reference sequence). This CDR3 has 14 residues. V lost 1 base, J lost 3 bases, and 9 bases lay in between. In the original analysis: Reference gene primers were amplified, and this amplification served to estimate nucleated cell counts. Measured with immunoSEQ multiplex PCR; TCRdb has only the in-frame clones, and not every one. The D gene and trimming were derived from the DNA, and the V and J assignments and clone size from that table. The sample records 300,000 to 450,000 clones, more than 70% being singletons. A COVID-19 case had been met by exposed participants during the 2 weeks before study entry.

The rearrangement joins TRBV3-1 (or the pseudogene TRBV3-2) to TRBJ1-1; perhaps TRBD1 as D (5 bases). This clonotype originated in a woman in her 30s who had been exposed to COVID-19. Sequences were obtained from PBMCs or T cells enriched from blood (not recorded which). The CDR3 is CASSQAWGDTEAFF. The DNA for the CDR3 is TGTGCCAGCAGCCAAGCTTGGGGGGACACTGAAGCTTTCTTT.